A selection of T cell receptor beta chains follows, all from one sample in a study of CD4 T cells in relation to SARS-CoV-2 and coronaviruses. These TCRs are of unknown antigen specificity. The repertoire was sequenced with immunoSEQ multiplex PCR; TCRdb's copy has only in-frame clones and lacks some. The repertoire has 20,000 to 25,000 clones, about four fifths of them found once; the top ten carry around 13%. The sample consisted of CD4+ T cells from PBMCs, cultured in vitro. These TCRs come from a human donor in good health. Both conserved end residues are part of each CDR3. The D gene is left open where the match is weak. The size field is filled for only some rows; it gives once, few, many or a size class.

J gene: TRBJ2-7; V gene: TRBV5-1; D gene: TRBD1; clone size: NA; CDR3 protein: CASRPGQGVYEQYF; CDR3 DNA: TGCGCCAGCAGACCTGGACAGGGGGTCTACGAGCAGTACTTC
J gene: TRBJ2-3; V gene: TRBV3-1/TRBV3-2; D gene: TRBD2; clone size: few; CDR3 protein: CASSRGGTDTQYF; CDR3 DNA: TGTGCCAGCAGCCGGGGAGGGACGGATACGCAGTATTTT
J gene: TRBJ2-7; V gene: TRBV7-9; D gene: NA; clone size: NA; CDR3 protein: CASSPELLTYEQYF; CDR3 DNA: TGTGCCAGCAGCCCAGAACTACTAACCTACGAGCAGTACTTC
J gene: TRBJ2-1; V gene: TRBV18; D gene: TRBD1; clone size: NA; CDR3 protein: CASSPPGTGVLFEQFF; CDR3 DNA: TGTGCCAGCTCACCACCCGGGACAGGTGTACTATTCGAGCAGTTCTTC
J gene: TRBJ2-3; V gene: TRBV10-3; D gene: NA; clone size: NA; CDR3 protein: CAISETSTDTQYF; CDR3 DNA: TGTGCCATCAGTGAGACTAGCACAGATACGCAGTATTTT
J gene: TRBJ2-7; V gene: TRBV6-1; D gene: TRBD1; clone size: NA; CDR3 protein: CASSEGGGRTYEQYF; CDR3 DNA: TGTGCCAGCAGTGAAGGAGGGGGCCGGACCTACGAGCAGTACTTC
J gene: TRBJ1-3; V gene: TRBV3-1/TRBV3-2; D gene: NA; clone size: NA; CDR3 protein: CASSSHERGASGNTIYF; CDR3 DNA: TGTGCCAGCAGCTCACACGAAAGGGGGGCTTCTGGAAACACCATATATTTT
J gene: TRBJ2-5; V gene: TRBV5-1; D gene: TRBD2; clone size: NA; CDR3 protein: CASSSGTTQETQYF; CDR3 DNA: TGCGCCAGCAGCTCCGGGACTACTCAAGAGACCCAGTACTTC
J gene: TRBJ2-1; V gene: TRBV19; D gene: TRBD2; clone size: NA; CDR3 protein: CASSPIAGGHHNEQFF; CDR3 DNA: TGTGCCAGTAGTCCCATAGCGGGAGGCCACCACAATGAGCAGTTCTTC
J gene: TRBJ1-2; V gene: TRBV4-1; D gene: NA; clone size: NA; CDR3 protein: CASSQVGSRRYGYTF; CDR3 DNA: TGCGCCAGCAGCCAAGTGGGCAGCAGACGATATGGCTACACCTTC
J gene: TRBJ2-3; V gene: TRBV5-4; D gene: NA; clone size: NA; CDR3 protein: CASSSRVATTDTQYF; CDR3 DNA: TGTGCCAGCAGCTCCCGGGTAGCGACCACAGATACGCAGTATTTT
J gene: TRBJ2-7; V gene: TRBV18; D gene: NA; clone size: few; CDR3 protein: CASSPLGGSRGEQYF; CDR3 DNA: TGTGCCAGCTCACCACTTGGAGGGAGTAGGGGCGAGCAGTACTTC
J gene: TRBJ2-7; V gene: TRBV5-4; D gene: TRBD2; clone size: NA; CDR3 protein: CASSSIFSGTYEQYF; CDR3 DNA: TGTGCCAGCAGCTCTATTTTTAGCGGGACCTACGAGCAGTACTTC
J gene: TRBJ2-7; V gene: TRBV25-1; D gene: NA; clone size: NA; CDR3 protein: CASSVGVKDEQYF; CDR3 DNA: TGTGCCAGCAGTGTGGGGGTTAAAGACGAGCAGTACTTC
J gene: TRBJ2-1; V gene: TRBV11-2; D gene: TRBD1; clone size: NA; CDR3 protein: CASSLAPTGTGGNEQFF; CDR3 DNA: TGTGCCAGCAGCTTAGCCCCGACCGGGACAGGAGGGAATGAGCAGTTCTTC
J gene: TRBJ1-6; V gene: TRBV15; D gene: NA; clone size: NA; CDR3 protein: CATSSQGDNSPLHF; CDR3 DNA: TGTGCCACCAGCAGCCAGGGTGACAATTCACCCCTCCACTTT
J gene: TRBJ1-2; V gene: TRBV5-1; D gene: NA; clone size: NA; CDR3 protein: CASSLSQGSDYGYTF; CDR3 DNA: TGCGCCAGCAGCTTGTCCCAGGGGAGTGACTATGGCTACACCTTC
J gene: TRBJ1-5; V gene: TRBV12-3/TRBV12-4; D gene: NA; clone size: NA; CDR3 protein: CASRKVDNQPQHF; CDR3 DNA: TGTGCCAGCAGGAAAGTCGATAATCAGCCCCAGCATTTT
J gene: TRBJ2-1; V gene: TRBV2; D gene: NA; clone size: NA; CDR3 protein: CASSIGREQFF; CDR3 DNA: TGTGCCAGCAGCATCGGCCGTGAGCAGTTCTTC
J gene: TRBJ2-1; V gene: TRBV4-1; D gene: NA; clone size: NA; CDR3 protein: CASSQDLVYEQFF; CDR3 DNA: TGCGCCAGCAGCCAAGATTTGGTATATGAGCAGTTCTTC
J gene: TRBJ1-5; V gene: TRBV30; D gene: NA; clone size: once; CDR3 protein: CAWSMGRRSNQPQHF; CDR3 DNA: TGTGCCTGGAGTATGGGCAGGAGGAGCAATCAGCCCCAGCATTTT
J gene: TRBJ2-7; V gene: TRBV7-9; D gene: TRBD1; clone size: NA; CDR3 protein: CASSSDGDRWYF; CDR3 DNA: TGTGCCAGCAGCTCCGACGGGGACAGGTGGTACTTC
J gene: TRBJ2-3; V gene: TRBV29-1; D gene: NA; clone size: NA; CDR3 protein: CSVSPGGTSTDTQYF; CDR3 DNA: TGCAGCGTTTCCCCTGGCGGGACTAGCACAGATACGCAGTATTTT
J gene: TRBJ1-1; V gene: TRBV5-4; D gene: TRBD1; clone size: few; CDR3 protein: CASSLRQGLNTEAFF; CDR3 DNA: TGTGCCAGCAGCCTGAGACAGGGGTTGAACACTGAAGCTTTCTTT
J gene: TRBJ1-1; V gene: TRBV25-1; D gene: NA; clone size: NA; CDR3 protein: CASREGGGYTEAFF; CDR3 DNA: TGTGCCAGCAGGGAGGGGGGTGGGTACACTGAAGCTTTCTTT